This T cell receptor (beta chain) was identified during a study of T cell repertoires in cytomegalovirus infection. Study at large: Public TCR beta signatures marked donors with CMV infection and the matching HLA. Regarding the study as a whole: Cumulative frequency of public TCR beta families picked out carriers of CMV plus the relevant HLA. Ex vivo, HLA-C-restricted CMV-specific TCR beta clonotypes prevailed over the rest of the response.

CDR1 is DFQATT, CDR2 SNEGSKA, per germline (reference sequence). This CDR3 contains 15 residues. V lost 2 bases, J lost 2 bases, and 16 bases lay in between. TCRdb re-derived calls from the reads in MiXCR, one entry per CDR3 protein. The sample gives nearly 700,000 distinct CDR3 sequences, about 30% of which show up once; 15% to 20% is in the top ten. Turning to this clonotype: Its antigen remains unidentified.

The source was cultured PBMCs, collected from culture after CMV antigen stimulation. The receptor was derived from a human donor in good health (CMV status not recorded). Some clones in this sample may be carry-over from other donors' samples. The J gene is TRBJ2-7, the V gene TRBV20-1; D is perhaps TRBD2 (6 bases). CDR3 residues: CSARRPRGGPYEQYF. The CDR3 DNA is TGCAGTGCTAGACGGCCAAGGGGAGGCCCCTACGAGCAGTACTTC.